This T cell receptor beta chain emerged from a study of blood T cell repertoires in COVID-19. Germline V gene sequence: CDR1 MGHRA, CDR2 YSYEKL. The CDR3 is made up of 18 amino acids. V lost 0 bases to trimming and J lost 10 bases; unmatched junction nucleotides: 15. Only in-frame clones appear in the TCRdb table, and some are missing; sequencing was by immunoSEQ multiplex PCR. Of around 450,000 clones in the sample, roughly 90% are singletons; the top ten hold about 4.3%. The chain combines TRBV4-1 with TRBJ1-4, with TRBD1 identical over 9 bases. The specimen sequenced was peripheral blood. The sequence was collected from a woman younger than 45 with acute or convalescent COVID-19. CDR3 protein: CASSQDWTTGTGSIKLFF. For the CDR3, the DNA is TGCGCCAGCAGCCAAGATTGGACAACCGGGACAGGGTCAATAAAACTGTTTTTT.